The text below deals with one T cell receptor (beta chain). This sample is part of a study of blood T cell repertoires in COVID-19. Across the study: T cells, B-cell-depleted T cells, or PBMCs provided the cDNA or gDNA that served as material.

This CDR3 has 16 residues. Losses at the gene ends were 4 bases for V and 3 bases for J; bases not matched to a gene: 8. Looked up from germline, CDR1 is KGHDR and CDR2 is SFDVKD. Only in-frame clones appear in the TCRdb table, and some are missing; sequencing was by immunoSEQ multiplex PCR. The profile covers some 64,000 clones, with roughly 84% appearing a single time and 15% to 20% taken by the ten largest. Seattle enrolled patients during active infection and tracked them longitudinally. The chain links TRBV24-1 to TRBJ2-1; 7 bases agree with TRBD2. This clonotype was obtained from a man aged 55 to 69 with COVID-19, enrolled during active disease. Input material: peripheral blood. This CDR3 is CATSDRGGSNYNEQFF. Written as DNA, the CDR3 is TGTGCCACCAGTGACCGCGGGGGTTCTAACTACAATGAGCAGTTCTTC.